The T cell receptor (beta chain) under discussion was sequenced for a study of T cells in Graves' hyperthyroidism and ophthalmopathy. General study findings and limits: Researchers report that a 13 V-J model separated ophthalmopathy from stable hyperthyroidism.

The TCR beta CDR3 regions underwent amplification using RNA transcripts as the source. In the first-round RT-PCR of the TCR CDR3, the HTBI primer set was used. TCRdb analysed the multiplex PCR reads with MiXCR anew, one entry per CDR3 protein. This sample has roughly 600,000 distinct CDR3 sequences; approximately 15% occur once, and the top ten carry approximately 12%. CDR3 length equals 18 residues. Trimming took 2 bases from V and 2 from J, leaving 18 bases between them. Germline CDR1 reads MNHEY; CDR2 reads SMNVEV (reference sequence). As concerns this clonotype: Its antigen is still unknown.

Uncontrolled infection, other autoimmune disease, pregnancy and lactation each barred patients from inclusion. Specimen: blood. V and J are TRBV27 and TRBJ2-2; D call uncertain. This clonotype was sampled from a woman in her 50s with Graves' ophthalmopathy. CDR3 DNA sequence: TGTGCCAGCAGTTTAAATATGATGGTAGCCGCAAACACCGGGGAGCTGTTTTTT. It specifies CASSLNMMVAANTGELFF.